What follows are 29 T cell receptor beta chains derived from one specimen sequenced in a study of technical replicates of blood from a few donors. TCRdb's table, derived via immunoSEQ multiplex PCR, lists solely in-frame clones and lacks some. The profile covers 65,000 to 80,000 clones, with around 96% appearing a single time and roughly 0.34% taken by the ten largest. The specimen sequenced was T cells isolated from PBMCs. The source of these receptors is a human donor in good health.

This clone was seen once. This chain connects TRBV25-1 to TRBJ2-1; possibly TRBD1 for D (6 bases). Germline CDR1 and CDR2: MGHDK and SYGVNS. V lost 4 bases, J lost 0 bases, and 16 bases lay in between. This CDR3 has 17 amino acids. The CDR3 bases are TGTGCCAGCAGTGGGAATTTCGGGACACCCTCCTACAATGAGCAGTTCTTC. This sequence encodes CASSGNFGTPSYNEQFF.

V and J are TRBV9 and TRBJ1-5; tentatively, D is TRBD1 (5 bases). CDR1 is SGDLS and CDR2 is YYNGEE in the germline V gene. The CDR3 consists of 14 residues. V was trimmed by 0 bases and J by 4 bases, leaving 8 bases between them. CDR3 loop: CASSVGSGNQPQHF. DNA for the CDR3: TGTGCCAGCAGCGTAGGTTCAGGGAATCAGCCCCAGCATTTT.

The V call is TRBV6-6, the J call TRBJ1-1; weak D call: TRBD1 (5 bases). This CDR3 has 13 amino acids. Germline V CDR1 and CDR2: MNHNY, SVGAGI (reference sequence). The V gene lost 8 bases and the J gene lost 0 bases, with 10 bases spanning the gap. CDR3 sequence (DNA): TGTGCCAGCCCACAGGACATGAACACTGAAGCTTTCTTT. Encoded protein: CASPQDMNTEAFF.

The rearrangement uses TRBV4-1 and TRBJ2-7; TRBD2 matches 15 bases. The CDR3 spans 16 residues. CDR1 is MGHRA and CDR2 is YSYEKL in the germline V gene. Trimming cost V 3 bases and J 1 base; bases outside gene matches: 1. CDR3 in amino acids: CASSHGLAGGSYEQYF. The CDR3 nucleotides read TGCGCCAGCAGCCATGGACTAGCGGGAGGGTCCTACGAGCAGTACTTC.

Here the CDR3 reads CASSVGSGVGGSSREQYF. As DNA, the CDR3 is TGTGCCAGCAGCGTAGGATCAGGCGTCGGGGGGAGCTCCCGCGAGCAGTACTTC. The chain is built from TRBV9 and TRBJ2-7; 7 bases are shared with TRBD2. Looked up from germline, CDR1 is SGDLS and CDR2 is YYNGEE. The junction had 18 bases not matched to a gene; V was cut back by 0 bases and J by 6 bases. There are 18 residues in the CDR3.

The chain combines TRBV14 with TRBJ1-3; D call uncertain. In germline, CDR1 is SGHDN, CDR2 FVKESK. The V gene lost 2 bases and the J gene lost 4 bases, with 15 bases spanning the gap. This CDR3 has 16 residues. As DNA, the CDR3 is TGTGCCAGCAGCCAAATCGAGGGTACTCTCGGAAACACCATATATTTT. This translates into CASSQIEGTLGNTIYF.

With respect to this clone: This sample also contains other DNA sequences that code for the same CDR3. The genes are TRBV7-9 and TRBJ2-3; 8 bases line up with TRBD1. The CDR3 runs 13 residues. Losses at the gene ends were 8 bases for V and 1 base for J; bases not matched to a gene: 2. Per germline, CDR1 SEHNR and CDR2 FQNEAQ (reference sequence). CDR3 nucleotides: TGTGCCAGCGGGACAGGAGGCACAGATACGCAGTATTTT. Residues: CASGTGGTDTQYF.

The CDR3 loop reads CASSVKLANYGYTF. In DNA, the CDR3 is TGTGCCAGCAGTGTTAAGTTAGCTAACTATGGCTACACCTTC. V gene TRBV2 combines with J gene TRBJ1-2; no firm D call. The germline CDR1 and CDR2 sequences are SNHLY and FYNNEI. The ends were cut back, 4 bases at V and 0 bases at J, with 9 bases in the middle. This CDR3 region has 14 residues.

CDR3 sequence: CASSEWLGLGSGKGNTIYF. The CDR3 DNA reads as TGTGCCAGCAGTGAGTGGCTGGGACTAGGTTCGGGAAAAGGGAACACCATATATTTT. The chain carries TRBV6-1 and TRBJ1-3; tentative D call: TRBD1 (5 bases). The CDR3 contains 19 residues. Trimming pared 3 bases from V and 7 bases from J, leaving 28 bases between. CDR1 is MNHNS and CDR2 is SASEGT in the germline V gene.

In DNA, the CDR3 is TGTGCCAGCAGTTCACTAGCGGGAGCTCGGAATGAGCAGTTCTTC. Translating gives CASSSLAGARNEQFF. V and J are TRBV6-5 and TRBJ2-1, with 11 positions matching TRBD2. Looked up from germline, CDR1 is MNHEY and CDR2 is SVGAGI. The length of the CDR3 is 15 residues. J lost 7 bases, V lost 4 bases, and 6 bases had no gene match.

This clone appeared once. The chain joins TRBV7-6 to TRBJ2-6; weak D call: TRBD2 (6 bases). This CDR3 is built from 18 residues. Trimming took off 1 base at V and 4 bases at J, with 17 bases between the two ends. Germline CDR1 is SGHVS and CDR2 is FNYEAQ. The DNA for the CDR3 is TGTGCCAGCAGCTTAGGTCGGCTACTAGCAGGAGGGGCCAACGTCCTGACTTTC. This translates into CASSLGRLLAGGANVLTF.

The rearrangement links TRBV30 to TRBJ1-5, with 9 nucleotides matching TRBD1. V was pared by 2 bases and J by 7 bases, with 6 bases of the junction left unmatched. The CDR3 extends over 14 amino acids. Germline CDR1 and CDR2: GTSNPN and SVGIG (reference sequence). The CDR3 is CAWSRDRVGQPQHF. CDR3 in DNA: TGTGCCTGGAGTAGGGACAGGGTGGGACAGCCCCAGCATTTT.

This sequence joins TRBV6-5 and TRBJ2-5; possibly TRBD2 for D (5 bases). This CDR3 contains 16 residues. Germline CDR1 MNHEY, CDR2 SVGAGI. The germline V and J ends were trimmed by 2 bases and 5 bases, with 18 bases remaining between them. The CDR3 region is CASSYRIGSSGETQYF. For the CDR3, the DNA is TGTGCCAGCAGTTACCGCATAGGATCGTCGGGGGAGACCCAGTACTTC.

The chain combines TRBV7-2 with TRBJ2-1, with 11 nucleotides matching TRBD2. The CDR3 extends over 17 amino acids. In germline, CDR1 is SGHTA, CDR2 FQGNSA. V lost 8 bases to trimming and J lost 7 bases; unmatched junction nucleotides: 16. The CDR3: CASGQWELAGGWNEQFF. The DNA for the CDR3 is TGTGCCAGCGGACAGTGGGAGTTAGCGGGAGGGTGGAATGAGCAGTTCTTC.

The V call is TRBV13, the J call TRBJ1-4; D unclear. The CDR3 is 15 residues long. Germline assignment: CDR1 PRHDT and CDR2 FYEKMQ (reference sequence). Trimming shortened V by 3 bases and J by 3 bases, and 11 bases separated the two germline ends. The CDR3 loop reads CASSFRVLANEKLFF. The CDR3 DNA reads TGTGCCAGCAGCTTTAGAGTTCTAGCTAATGAAAAACTGTTTTTT.

This clone was seen once. The chain joins TRBV6-5 to TRBJ1-1, with TRBD1 identical over 8 bases. The CDR3 loop spans 14 amino acids. With 4 bases clipped from V and 11 bases from J, the junction kept 12 bases outside the gene matches. Germline CDR1 MNHEY, CDR2 SVGAGI. DNA of the CDR3: TGTGCCAGCAGTTCCGGGACAGGCCCGGCCCAGGCTTTCTTT. This codes for CASSSGTGPAQAFF.

The genes are TRBV19 and TRBJ2-7; 9 positions agree with TRBD1. Losses at the gene ends were 5 bases for V and 2 bases for J; bases not matched to a gene: 7. The CDR3 has 15 amino acids. Germline-derived CDR1 and CDR2 are LNHDA and SQIVND (reference sequence). The CDR3 reads CASSSGTGTAYEQYF. DNA of the CDR3: TGTGCCAGTAGTTCGGGGACAGGGACAGCCTACGAGCAGTACTTC.

The chain joins TRBV9 to TRBJ2-1; D is undetermined. This CDR3 is built from 15 residues. Trimming left V 0 bases short and J 5 bases short, with 12 bases between. CDR1 SGDLS and CDR2 YYNGEE come from the germline V gene. The CDR3 DNA is TGTGCCAGCAGCGTAGTTGACTCCCCCGACAATGAGCAGTTCTTC. It codes for CASSVVDSPDNEQFF.

The chain uses TRBV6-1 and TRBJ1-2; D is undetermined. Per germline, CDR1 MNHNS and CDR2 SASEGT. The CDR3 is 14 residues long. V was clipped by 2 bases and J by 3 bases, with 10 bases between them. This CDR3 is CASSEWGGDYGYTF. CDR3 coding DNA: TGTGCCAGCAGTGAATGGGGAGGTGACTATGGCTACACCTTC.

V is TRBV19 and J is TRBJ1-1; 8 positions agree with TRBD1. The CDR3 covers 12 residues. CDR1 LNHDA and CDR2 SQIVND come from the germline V gene (reference sequence). Unmatched junction bases numbered 6, after V lost 9 bases and J lost 6 bases. CDR3 nucleotides: TGTGCCAGCCAGGACAGGGTGGCTGAAGCTTTCTTT. Translation gives CASQDRVAEAFF.

The gene calls are TRBV9 and TRBJ2-2; 7 positions agree with TRBD1. There are 13 residues in the CDR3. Trimming removed 10 bases from V and 6 bases from J; junction bases left unmatched: 9. Germline-derived CDR1 and CDR2 are SGDLS and YYNGEE. CDR3 loop: CASNRGFPGELFF. The CDR3 nucleotides read TGTGCCTCAAACAGGGGTTTTCCCGGGGAGCTGTTTTTT.

The rearrangement joins TRBV29-1 to TRBJ1-1, with 10 nucleotides matching TRBD1. Germline V CDR1 and CDR2: SQVTM, ANQGSEA. Losses at the gene ends were 5 bases for V and 7 bases for J; bases not matched to a gene: 4. This CDR3 has 12 residues. The CDR3 DNA follows: TGCAGCGTTTTTGGACAGGGGGATGAAGCTTTCTTT. Protein product: CSVFGQGDEAFF. Filled out from reference TRBV29-1 and TRBJ1-1, the complete variable domain reads SAVISQKPSRDICQRGTSLTIQCQVDSQVTMMFWYRQQPGQSLTLIATANQGSEATYESGFVIDKFPISRPNLTFSTLTVSNMSPEDSSIYLCSVFGQGDEAFFGQGTRLTVV.

The chain links TRBV19 to TRBJ2-3; maybe TRBD2 (5 bases). Per germline, CDR1 LNHDA and CDR2 SQIVND (reference sequence). The CDR3 is 13 residues long. Trimming shortened V by 4 bases and J by 5 bases, and 10 bases separated the two germline ends. The CDR3 coding sequence is TGTGCCAGTAGTACGAGAGCGGAAGATACGCAGTATTTT. This gives the protein CASSTRAEDTQYF.

This chain uses TRBV29-1 with TRBJ2-1; D remains unclear. Per germline, CDR1 SQVTM and CDR2 ANQGSEA. Trimming cost V 3 bases and J 0 bases, with 9 bases left between them. The CDR3 sequence is 14 residues long. The CDR3 DNA sequence: TGCAGCGTTGAGGGCGAAAGCTCCTACAATGAGCAGTTCTTC. Its protein product is CSVEGESSYNEQFF.

The chain has TRBV18 and TRBJ1-1; D uncertain. The CDR3 runs 14 residues. CDR1 is KGHSH and CDR2 is LQKENI in the germline V gene. The ends were cut back, 4 bases at V and 1 base at J, with 10 bases in the middle. The CDR3 loop is CASSLGQENTEAFF. DNA for the CDR3: TGTGCCAGCTCACTCGGTCAGGAGAACACTGAAGCTTTCTTT.

The chain employs TRBV12-5 and TRBJ2-6; TRBD1 aligns across 8 bases. Unmatched junction bases numbered 14, after V lost 0 bases and J lost 1 base. CDR3 length: 21 amino acids. CDR1 and CDR2 from the germline V gene are LGHNT and FRNRAP. In DNA form, the CDR3 reads TGTGCTAGTGGTTTGGTAAAATCCCTAATGGGACAGGTTTCTGGGGCCAACGTCCTGACTTTC. Encoded protein: CASGLVKSLMGQVSGANVLTF.

The J gene is TRBJ2-7, the V gene TRBV5-8; the D gene is possibly TRBD2 (5 bases). Germline CDR1 SGHTS, CDR2 YDEGEE. This CDR3 has 14 amino acids. Trimming left V 4 bases short and J 3 bases short, with 14 bases between. This chain's CDR3 is CASSPGDGGYEQYF. DNA of the CDR3: TGTGCCAGCAGCCCCGGAGACGGAGGCTACGAGCAGTACTTC.

The chain employs TRBV25-1 and TRBJ2-3; 9 nucleotides line up with TRBD1. The V and J ends lost 0 bases and 2 bases, in that order; junction bases with no gene match: 6. CDR3 length: 17 amino acids. The germline V gene encodes CDR1 MGHDK and CDR2 SYGVNS. CDR3 coding DNA: TGTGCCAGCAGTGAATATACGGGACAGGGCTTCACAGATACGCAGTATTTT. Protein sequence: CASSEYTGQGFTDTQYF.

The chain is built from TRBV12-5 and TRBJ1-2, with D perhaps matching TRBD1 (5 bases). The CDR3 is 14 residues long. Germline lookup yields CDR1 LGHNT and CDR2 FRNRAP. V was shortened by 4 bases and J by 5 bases, with 14 bases between the two germline ends. CDR3 amino acids: CASGYRGGKYGYTF. The CDR3 DNA is TGTGCTAGTGGTTACCGGGGGGGAAAATATGGCTACACCTTC.